The present TCR beta chain was sequenced within a study of regulatory T cells in long-lasting Graves disease. Across the whole study: The term persistent Graves' disease signified upward of 5 years on antithyroid drugs with positive TSH receptor antibodies.

Comment on this clonotype: Antigen specificity is unknown.

Regarding time point: persistent/refractory GD, antithyroid drugs over 5 years with positive TRAb. Following extraction of RNA from PBMCs, that RNA was used to make the TCR library. Study conclusions and caveats: The study found persistent patients shared more public clonotypes (roughly 2,800) than new patients (about 890).

Assembly of TCR beta libraries relied on iRepertoire HTBI primers together with Arm-PCR of CDR3 regions. The authors' processing: Across all samples, approximately 68 TRBV segments and 14 TRBJ segments were identified. TCRdb re-analysed the multiplex PCR reads in MiXCR, keeping a single row per CDR3 protein. TCRdb assigned the V and J calls; the authors' analysis was not used. There are about 470,000 distinct CDR3 sequences in the sample; roughly 20% occur only once, and 7.8% lies in the top ten. Trimming cost V 0 bases and J 11 bases, with 12 bases left between them. The CDR3 length is 13 residues. This TCR derives from a female donor with Graves disease. The gene calls are TRBV12-3 or TRBV12-4 and TRBJ2-3, with D unresolved. The sample in question was peripheral blood mononuclear cells (PBMCs), obtained when the disease was refractory, from a patient treated with antithyroid drugs. CDR3 in amino acids: CASSLALRALQYF. The CDR3 region has the DNA TGTGCCAGCAGTTTAGCTCTCCGAGCGCTGCAGTATTTT.